This TCR beta chain appears in the sequencing data of a study of cytomegalovirus exposure and HLA in healthy donors. Points from the study as a whole: Cytomegalovirus status, reportedly, was diagnosed with high specificity and sensitivity by the classifier.

Use of 60 Vbeta and 13 Jbeta primers characterized the PCR. Repertoires were generated with immunoSEQ multiplex PCR, while TCRdb's copy carries only in-frame clones and drops some. The sample holds 120,000 or so clones; roughly 80% are singletons and the top ten take around 2%. Deletions cut 0 bases from V and 4 bases from J, with 14 bases between. Germline values: CDR1 SGHRS, CDR2 YFSETQ. This CDR3 has 16 amino acids. Points on this clone: The antigen is unknown.

The sequence was collected from a man aged 18 to 30 in good health and CMV-seronegative. V is TRBV5-1 and J is TRBJ1-3; D might be TRBD1 (5 bases). Material for sequencing was PBMCs. The CDR3 DNA reads as TGCGCCAGCAGCTTGGGAACCCGACAGAGAGGAAACACCATATATTTT. Translation: CASSLGTRQRGNTIYF.